Listed here are 17 T cell receptor beta chains from one sample, sequenced in a study of identical twins. TCRdb re-called the 5' RACE reads with MiXCR, one entry per CDR3 protein. The repertoire includes just over 500,000 distinct CDR3 sequences, around 20% of them detected once, and around 0.9% sits in the top ten. This sample also belongs to another study, concerning T cells expressing NK-cell markers.

The specimen sequenced was CD4+ T cells sorted from blood. Every receptor here comes from a woman under 30 in good health.

This clonotype was counted between two and nine times. The chain links TRBV9 to TRBJ2-1; D could derive from TRBD1 or TRBD2 (6 bases each). The V end was cut by 2 bases, the J end by 4 bases, with 13 bases between. The CDR3 length is 15 residues. Germline CDR1 is SGDLS and CDR2 is YYNGEE. DNA of the CDR3: TGTGCCAGCAGCGTTGGGACTGGGACATACAATGAGCAGTTCTTC. The encoded protein is CASSVGTGTYNEQFF.

Of note for this clonotype: A junction boundary mismatches the germline segment, possibly from a read error. The genes are TRBV7-7 and TRBJ2-3; 9 nucleotides agree with TRBD2. The CDR3 is made up of 17 amino acids. Germline V gives CDR1 SSHAT, CDR2 FNYEAQ (reference sequence). The CDR3 nucleotides read TGTGCTAGCAGCTACCGCAGTAGCGGGGGTAGCACAGATACGCAGTATTTT. This codes for CASSYRSSGGSTDTQYF.

The chain employs TRBV5-1 and TRBJ1-1; no reliable D call. CDR1 SGHRS and CDR2 YFSETQ come from the germline V gene. The V and J ends lost 1 base and 0 bases respectively, with 7 bases between them. This CDR3 has 14 residues. CDR3 in amino acids: CASSLLTMNTEAFF. The CDR3 nucleotides are TGCGCCAGCAGCTTGCTTACCATGAACACTGAAGCTTTCTTT. Full variable domain (outside the CDR3, taken from reference TRBV5-1 and TRBJ1-1): KAGVTQTPRYLIKTRGQQVTLSCSPISGHRSVSWYQQTPGQGLQFLFEYFSETQRNKGNFPGRFSGRQFSNSRSEMNVSTLELGDSALYLCASSLLTMNTEAFFGQGTRLTVV.

This clonotype was counted between two and nine times. V usage is TRBV4-2 and J usage is TRBJ1-5, with D uncertain. Germline CDR1 reads LGHNA; CDR2 reads YNFKEQ. Trimming stripped 0 bases from V and 7 bases from J, with 7 bases between. The CDR3 contains 13 residues. The CDR3 sequence: CASSQDVRQPQHF. Written as DNA, the CDR3 is TGTGCCAGCAGCCAAGATGTCAGACAGCCCCAGCATTTT.

The rearrangement links TRBV7-3 to TRBJ2-5, with D maybe TRBD2 (6 bases). CDR1 and CDR2 (germline): SGHTA, FQGTGA. The germline V and J ends were trimmed by 1 base and 5 bases, with 14 bases remaining between them. The CDR3 is made up of 15 amino acids. The CDR3 sequence is CASSLNMHGGETQYF. The CDR3 DNA follows: TGTGCCAGCAGCTTAAACATGCATGGGGGGGAGACCCAGTACTTC.

The chain has TRBV20-1 and TRBJ2-7, with D tentatively TRBD1 or TRBD2 (5 bases each). Germline CDR1 and CDR2: DFQATT and SNEGSKA (reference sequence). CDR3 length equals 12 residues. V was shortened by 5 bases and J by 3 bases, with 11 bases between the two germline ends. The CDR3 reads CSARDPHYEQYF. Written as DNA, the CDR3 is TGCAGTGCTCGGGACCCGCACTACGAGCAGTACTTC.

The rearrangement links TRBV2 to TRBJ2-2; D is unclear. Trimming pared 4 bases from V and 7 bases from J, leaving 7 bases between. The CDR3 loop spans 12 amino acids. Germline V gene sequence: CDR1 SNHLY, CDR2 FYNNEI. DNA for the CDR3: TGTGCCAGCAGTGGGTTGAGCGGGGAGCTGTTTTTT. Translated, it gives CASSGLSGELFF.

The gene calls are TRBV12-3 or TRBV12-4 and TRBJ2-7; the D is unclear. The V end lost 6 bases, the J end lost 7 bases, and 10 bases lay between the germline ends. CDR3 length equals 11 residues. For the CDR3, the DNA is TGTGCCAGCAGAAAGACCGCGGAGCAGTACTTC. This sequence encodes CASRKTAEQYF.

The genes are TRBV20-1 and TRBJ2-1; 10 bases map to TRBD2. Trimming took 4 bases from V and 9 from J; bases not matched to a gene: 6. There are 13 residues in the CDR3. Germline V gives CDR1 DFQATT, CDR2 SNEGSKA (reference sequence). The DNA for the CDR3 is TGCAGTGCTACCGGGACTAGCGCCCCTGAGCAGTTCTTC. Its protein is CSATGTSAPEQFF.

CDR3 coding DNA: TGTGCCAGCAGTTTAGTACAGGGGTATAACACTGAAGCTTTCTTT. The encoded protein is CASSLVQGYNTEAFF. V gene TRBV28 combines with J gene TRBJ1-1; 7 nucleotides match TRBD1. Germline lookup yields CDR1 MDHEN and CDR2 SYDVKM. This CDR3 spans 15 amino acids. V gave up 2 bases and J gave up 2 bases; unmatched junction bases: 5.

This clonotype has at least ten counts. This CDR3 is CASSEYSNQPQHF. The CDR3 region has the DNA TGTGCCAGCAGCGAGTACAGCAATCAGCCCCAGCATTTT. The V call is TRBV9, the J call TRBJ1-5; D is unresolved. The CDR3 loop spans 13 amino acids. The V end lost 3 bases, the J end lost 1 base, and 5 bases lay between the germline ends. Germline V gene data show CDR1 as SGDLS and CDR2 as YYNGEE.

This chain uses TRBV3-1 with TRBJ1-1; TRBD1 matches at 11 bases. The J segment lost 11 bases and the V segment lost 3 bases, leaving 11 bases of the junction unmatched. The CDR3 is made up of 15 amino acids. Per germline, CDR1 LGHDT and CDR2 YNNKEL (reference sequence). For the CDR3, the DNA is TGTGCCAGCAGCCACGCTGGACAGGGGGCGGCTCAGGCTTTCTTT. Protein product: CASSHAGQGAAQAFF.

This chain joins TRBV5-1 and TRBJ1-1, with 11 bases lining up with TRBD1. V gave up 1 base and J gave up 11 bases; unmatched junction bases: 13. This CDR3 contains 16 residues. CDR1 is SGHRS, CDR2 YFSETQ, per germline. The DNA of the CDR3 is TGCGCCAGCAGCTTGAGCCCGACGGGACAGGGGGTAAGGGCTTTCTTT. Its translation is CASSLSPTGQGVRAFF.

A few counts support this clonotype. The rearrangement links TRBV29-1 to TRBJ2-5, with a tentative D call TRBD1 (5 bases). This CDR3 has 14 residues. From germline, CDR1 is SQVTM and CDR2 ANQGSEA. The V gene lost 8 bases and the J gene lost 1 base, with 17 bases spanning the gap. The CDR3 DNA follows: TGCAGCATACGACTGACAGAGTTCCAAGAGACCCAGTACTTC. It is translated as CSIRLTEFQETQYF.

The V gene is TRBV20-1, the J gene TRBJ2-1, with D unresolved. The length of the CDR3 is 13 residues. The germline gives CDR1 DFQATT, CDR2 SNEGSKA (reference sequence). Trimming removed 0 bases at V and 7 bases at J, with 10 bases between. This CDR3 reads CSARDRPRNEQFF. CDR3 in DNA: TGCAGTGCTAGAGATCGTCCTCGGAATGAGCAGTTCTTC.

This clonotype showed up just a few times. The V call is TRBV6-2 or TRBV6-3, the J call TRBJ2-1, with TRBD1 matching 7 bases. CDR1 MNHEY and CDR2 SVGEGT come from the germline V gene. After removal of 2 bases from V and 0 bases from J, the junction contained 19 bases not matched to a gene. The CDR3 is 21 residues long. CDR3 region: CASSYPKDGGTASSSYNEQFF. The DNA for the CDR3 is TGTGCCAGCAGTTACCCGAAGGACGGTGGGACAGCCTCGAGCTCCTACAATGAGCAGTTCTTC.

This sequence joins TRBV7-9 and TRBJ1-1, with TRBD1 identical over 8 bases. The CDR3 is 15 residues long. After removal of 5 bases from V and 1 base from J, the junction contained 6 bases not matched to a gene. CDR1 is SEHNR and CDR2 is FQNEAQ in the germline V gene (reference sequence). CDR3 in amino acids: CASSPRQGRNTEAFF. In nucleotides, the CDR3 is TGTGCCAGCAGCCCTCGACAGGGGAGGAACACTGAAGCTTTCTTT.